Listed here is a single T cell receptor beta chain. Its antigen is still unknown. This record comes from a study of lymphopenia after photon versus proton radiotherapy. Study-wide points: Proton therapy kept repertoires fairly stable, unlike photons, which gained effector/memory cells. Better survival with proton therapy was suggested as possible, not demonstrated.

TCRdb's copy holds only in-frame clones and misses some; the assay was immunoSEQ multiplex PCR. The sample lists 60,000 or so clones; 87% were seen once. CDR1 and CDR2 (germline): SGHRS, YFSETQ. The CDR3 spans 15 residues. The germline V and J ends were trimmed by 0 bases and 3 bases, with 10 bases remaining between them. This chain links TRBV5-1 with TRBJ1-5; D perhaps matches TRBD1 (6 bases). The receptor's source is a man older than 75 with esophageal cancer. The material was peripheral blood, obtained from a patient treated with proton-based radiotherapy. The DNA for the CDR3 is TGCGCCAGCAGCTTGGACAGGGCCCTCAATCAGCCCCAGCATTTT. This sequence encodes CASSLDRALNQPQHF.